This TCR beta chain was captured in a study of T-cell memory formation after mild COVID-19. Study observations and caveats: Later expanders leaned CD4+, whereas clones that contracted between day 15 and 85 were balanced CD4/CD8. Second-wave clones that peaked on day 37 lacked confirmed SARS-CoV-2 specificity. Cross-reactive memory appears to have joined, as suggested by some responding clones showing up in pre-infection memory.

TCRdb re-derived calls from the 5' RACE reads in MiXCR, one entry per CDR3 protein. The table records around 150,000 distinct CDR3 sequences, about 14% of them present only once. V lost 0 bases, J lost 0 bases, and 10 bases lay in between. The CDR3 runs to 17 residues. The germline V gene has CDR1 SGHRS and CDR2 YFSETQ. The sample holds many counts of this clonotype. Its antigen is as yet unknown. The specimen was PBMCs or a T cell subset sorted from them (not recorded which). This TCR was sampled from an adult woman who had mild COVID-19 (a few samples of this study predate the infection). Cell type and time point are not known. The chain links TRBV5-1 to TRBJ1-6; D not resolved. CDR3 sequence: CASSLEPLSSYNSPLHF. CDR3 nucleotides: TGCGCCAGCAGCTTGGAACCGTTGAGCTCCTATAATTCACCCCTCCACTTT.